This TCR beta chain was obtained from a study of CD8+ T cells in alopecia areata. Study background: Tofacitinib continued for 6 to 18 months and was then withheld for 6 months. Points from the study as a whole: Many of the expanded lesional clones endured in scalp and blood while on tofacitinib.

Following RNA extraction, reverse transcription yielded cDNA that acted as the sequencing template. Method: immunoSEQ multiplex PCR; TCRdb's copy keeps in-frame clones and lacks some. The data contain nearly 110,000 clones, less than 90% of them singletons. Treatment here: oral pan-JAK inhibitor, 5-10 mg twice daily. Points on this clone: No antigen is known for it.

Trimming removed 3 bases at V and 1 base at J, with 13 bases between. This CDR3 is 15 amino acids long. Germline V gives CDR1 SEHNR, CDR2 FQNEAQ (reference sequence). The source is a human donor with alopecia areata. Here the sequenced sample was CD8+ T cells sorted from blood, taken at week 24, from a patient treated with tofacitinib. The genes are TRBV7-9 and TRBJ2-7, with D possibly TRBD1 on 6 matching bases. The CDR3 sequence is CASSFSGQPSYEQYF. CDR3 bases: TGTGCCAGCAGCTTCTCCGGACAGCCGTCCTACGAGCAGTACTTC.